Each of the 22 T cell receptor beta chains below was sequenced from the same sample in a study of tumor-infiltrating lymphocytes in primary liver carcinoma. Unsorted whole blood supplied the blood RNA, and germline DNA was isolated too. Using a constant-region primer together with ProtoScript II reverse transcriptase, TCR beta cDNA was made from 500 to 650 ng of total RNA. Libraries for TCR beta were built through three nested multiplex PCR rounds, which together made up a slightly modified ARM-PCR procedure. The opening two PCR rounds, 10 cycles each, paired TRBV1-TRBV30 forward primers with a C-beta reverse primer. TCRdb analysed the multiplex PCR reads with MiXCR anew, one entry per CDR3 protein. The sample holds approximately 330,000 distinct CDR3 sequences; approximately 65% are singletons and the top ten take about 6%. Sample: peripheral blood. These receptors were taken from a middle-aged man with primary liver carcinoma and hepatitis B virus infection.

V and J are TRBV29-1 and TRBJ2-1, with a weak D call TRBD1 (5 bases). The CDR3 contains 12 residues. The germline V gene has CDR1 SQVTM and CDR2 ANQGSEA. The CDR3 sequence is CNIRVLKHEQFF. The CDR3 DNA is TGCAACATCAGGGTACTGAAACATGAGCAGTTCTTC.

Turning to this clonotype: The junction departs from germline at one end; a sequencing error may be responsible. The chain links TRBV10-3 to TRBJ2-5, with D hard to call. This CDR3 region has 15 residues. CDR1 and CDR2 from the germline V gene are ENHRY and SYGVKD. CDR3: CAINPSGGGQETHYF. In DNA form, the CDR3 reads TGTGCCATCAACCCTTCGGGTGGTGGTCAAGAGACCCACTACTTC.

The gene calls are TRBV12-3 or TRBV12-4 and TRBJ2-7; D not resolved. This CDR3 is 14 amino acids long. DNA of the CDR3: TGTGAAAGCAGTTTTGGACCGGGTCCCTACGAGCAGTACTTC. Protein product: CESSFGPGPYEQYF.

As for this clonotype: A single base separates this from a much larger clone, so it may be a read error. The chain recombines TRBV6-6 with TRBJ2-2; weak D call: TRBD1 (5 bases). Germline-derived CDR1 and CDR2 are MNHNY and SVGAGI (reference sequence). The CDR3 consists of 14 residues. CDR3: CVSSPSPGSGELFF. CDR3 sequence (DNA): TGTGTCAGCAGTCCGTCCCCAGGGTCCGGGGAGCTGTTTTTT.

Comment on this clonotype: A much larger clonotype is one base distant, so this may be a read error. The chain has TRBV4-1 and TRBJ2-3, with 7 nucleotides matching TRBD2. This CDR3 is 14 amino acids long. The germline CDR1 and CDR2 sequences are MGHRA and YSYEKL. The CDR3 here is CASSQGLAEDTRYF. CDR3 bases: TGCGCCAGCAGCCAAGGACTAGCCGAAGATACGCGGTATTTT.

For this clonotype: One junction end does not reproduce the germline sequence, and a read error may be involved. The CDR3 sequence is CASSLGGVGSYGYSF. The CDR3 DNA sequence: TGTGCCAGCAGCTTAGGCGGGGTTGGGAGCTATGGCTACAGCTTC. The chain recombines TRBV7-9 with TRBJ1-2; D gene ambiguous. Germline CDR1 SEHNR, CDR2 FQNEAQ (reference sequence). CDR3 length: 15 amino acids. Complete variable domain (other parts from reference TRBV7-9 and TRBJ1-2): DTGVSQNPRHKITKRGQNVTFRCDPISEHNRLYWYRQTLGQGPEFLTYFQNEAQLEKSRLLSDRFSAERPKGSFSTLEIQRTEQGDSAMYLCASSLGGVGSYGYSFGSGTRLTVV.

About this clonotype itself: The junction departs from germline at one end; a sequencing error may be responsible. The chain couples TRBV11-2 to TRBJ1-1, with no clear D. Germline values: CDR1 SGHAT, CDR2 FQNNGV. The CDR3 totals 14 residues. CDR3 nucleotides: TGTGCCAGCAGCTTAGGATCGGGGTGGACTGATGCTTTCTTT. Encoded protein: CASSLGSGWTDAFF.

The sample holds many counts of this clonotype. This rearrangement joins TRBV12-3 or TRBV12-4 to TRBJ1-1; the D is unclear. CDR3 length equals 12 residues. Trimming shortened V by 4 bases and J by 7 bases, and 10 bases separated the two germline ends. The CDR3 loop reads CASSSRYGEAFF. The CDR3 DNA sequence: TGTGCCAGCAGTTCCCGGTACGGTGAAGCTTTCTTT.

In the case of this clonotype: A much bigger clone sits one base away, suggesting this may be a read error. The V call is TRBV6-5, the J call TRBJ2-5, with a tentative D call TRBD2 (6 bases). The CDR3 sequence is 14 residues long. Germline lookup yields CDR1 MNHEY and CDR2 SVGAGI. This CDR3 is CASSYSSAGRTQCF. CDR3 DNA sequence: TGTGCCAGCAGTTACTCGTCGGCGGGGAGGACCCAGTGCTTC.

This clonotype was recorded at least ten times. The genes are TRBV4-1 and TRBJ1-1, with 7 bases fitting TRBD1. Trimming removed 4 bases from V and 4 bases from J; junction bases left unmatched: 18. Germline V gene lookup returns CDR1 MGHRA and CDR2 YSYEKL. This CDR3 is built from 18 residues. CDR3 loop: CASSRHPGQPNVGTEAFF. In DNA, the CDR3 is TGCGCCAGCAGCCGTCACCCGGGACAGCCTAATGTGGGCACTGAAGCTTTCTTT.

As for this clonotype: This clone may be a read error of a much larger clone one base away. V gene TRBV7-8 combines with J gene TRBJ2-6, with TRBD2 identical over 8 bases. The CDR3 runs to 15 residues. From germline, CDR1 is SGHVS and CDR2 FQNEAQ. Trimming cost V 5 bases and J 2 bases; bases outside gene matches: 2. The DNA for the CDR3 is TGTGCCAGCAGCCCCGGGGGGGCTGGGGCCAACGTCCTGACTTTC. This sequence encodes CASSPGGAGANVLTF.

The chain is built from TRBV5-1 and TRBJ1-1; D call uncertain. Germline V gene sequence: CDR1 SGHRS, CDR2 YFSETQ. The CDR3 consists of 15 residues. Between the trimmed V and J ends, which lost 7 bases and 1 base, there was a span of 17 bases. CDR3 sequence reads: CASGPDGRPNTEAFF. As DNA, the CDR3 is TGCGCCAGCGGCCCGGACGGGCGTCCGAACACTGAAGCTTTCTTT.

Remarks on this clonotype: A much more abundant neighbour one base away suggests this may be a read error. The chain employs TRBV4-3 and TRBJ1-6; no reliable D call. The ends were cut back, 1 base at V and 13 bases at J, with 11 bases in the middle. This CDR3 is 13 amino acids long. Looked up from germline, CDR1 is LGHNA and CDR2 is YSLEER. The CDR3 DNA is TGCGCCAGCAGCCAAGGCAAGGAAACGCCCCTCCACTTT. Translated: CASSQGKETPLHF.

The CDR3 sequence: CASSRGRAQETRYF. CDR3 sequence (DNA): TGCGCCAGCAGCCGAGGACGCGCCCAAGAGACCCGTTACTTC. The chain carries TRBV4-1 and TRBJ2-5; D call uncertain. Germline assignment: CDR1 MGHRA and CDR2 YSYEKL. The CDR3 extends over 14 amino acids. V lost 4 bases and J lost 14, with 23 bases in between.

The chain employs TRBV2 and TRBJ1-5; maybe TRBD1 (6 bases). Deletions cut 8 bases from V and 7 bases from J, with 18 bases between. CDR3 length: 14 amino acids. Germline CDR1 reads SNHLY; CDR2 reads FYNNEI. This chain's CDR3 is CASRTGGPGQPQHF. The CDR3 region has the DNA TGTGCCAGCCGTACGGGGGGGCCGGGGCAGCCCCAGCATTTT.

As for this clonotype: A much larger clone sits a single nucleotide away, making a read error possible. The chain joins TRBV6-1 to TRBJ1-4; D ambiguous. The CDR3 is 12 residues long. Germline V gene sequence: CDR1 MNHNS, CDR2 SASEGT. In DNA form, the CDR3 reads TGTGCCAACAGTGAAGGAGGGAAAAAACTGTTTTTT. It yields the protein CANSEGGKKLFF.

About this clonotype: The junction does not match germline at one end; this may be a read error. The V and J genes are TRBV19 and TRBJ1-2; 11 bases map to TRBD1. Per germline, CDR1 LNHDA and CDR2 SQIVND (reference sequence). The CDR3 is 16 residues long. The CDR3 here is CASSPEPGQGDYGYTF. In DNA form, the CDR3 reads TGTGCCAGTAGTCCGGAACCGGGACAGGGGGACTATGGCTACACATTC. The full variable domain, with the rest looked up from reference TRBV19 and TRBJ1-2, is DGGITQSPKYLFRKEGQNVTLSCEQNLNHDAMYWYRQDPGQGLRLIYYSQIVNDFQKGDIAEGYSVSREKKESFPLTVTSAQKNPTAFYLCASSPEPGQGDYGYTFGSGTRLTVV.

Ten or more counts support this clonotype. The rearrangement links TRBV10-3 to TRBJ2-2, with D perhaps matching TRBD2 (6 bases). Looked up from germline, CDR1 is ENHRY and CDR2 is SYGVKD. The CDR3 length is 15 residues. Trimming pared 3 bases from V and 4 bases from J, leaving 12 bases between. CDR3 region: CAISDGGPFTGELFF. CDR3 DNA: TGTGCCATCAGTGACGGAGGGCCGTTCACCGGGGAGCTGTTTTTT.

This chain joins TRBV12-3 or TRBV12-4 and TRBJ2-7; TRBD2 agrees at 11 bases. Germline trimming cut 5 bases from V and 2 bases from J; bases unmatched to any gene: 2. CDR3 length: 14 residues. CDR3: CASSGTSGPYEQYF. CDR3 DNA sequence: TGTGCCAGCAGTGGGACTAGCGGACCCTACGAGCAGTACTTC.

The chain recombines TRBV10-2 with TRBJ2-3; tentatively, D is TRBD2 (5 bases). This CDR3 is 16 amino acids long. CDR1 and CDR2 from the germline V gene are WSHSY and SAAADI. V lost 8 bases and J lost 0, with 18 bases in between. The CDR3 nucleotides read TGCGCCAGCCTTTCCGTGACAAGGACTAGCACAGATACGCAGTATTTT. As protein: CASLSVTRTSTDTQYF.

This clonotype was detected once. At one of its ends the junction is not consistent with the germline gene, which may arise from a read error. CDR3 in DNA: TGTGCCAGCAGTGCGGGAGGGCACGGGGCCAACGTCCTGACTTTC. It translates to CASSAGGHGANVLTF. The chain couples TRBV10-3 to TRBJ2-6; TRBD2 matches at 9 bases. Germline V gene data show CDR1 as ENHRY and CDR2 as SYGVKD. The CDR3 is made up of 15 amino acids.

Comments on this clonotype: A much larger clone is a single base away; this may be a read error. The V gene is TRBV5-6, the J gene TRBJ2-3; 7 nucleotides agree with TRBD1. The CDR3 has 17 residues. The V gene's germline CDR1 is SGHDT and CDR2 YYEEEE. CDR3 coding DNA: TGTGCCAGCAGCTTATCGAGGGGGCGGTTCATGGCAGATATGCAGTATTTT. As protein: CASSLSRGRFMADMQYF.